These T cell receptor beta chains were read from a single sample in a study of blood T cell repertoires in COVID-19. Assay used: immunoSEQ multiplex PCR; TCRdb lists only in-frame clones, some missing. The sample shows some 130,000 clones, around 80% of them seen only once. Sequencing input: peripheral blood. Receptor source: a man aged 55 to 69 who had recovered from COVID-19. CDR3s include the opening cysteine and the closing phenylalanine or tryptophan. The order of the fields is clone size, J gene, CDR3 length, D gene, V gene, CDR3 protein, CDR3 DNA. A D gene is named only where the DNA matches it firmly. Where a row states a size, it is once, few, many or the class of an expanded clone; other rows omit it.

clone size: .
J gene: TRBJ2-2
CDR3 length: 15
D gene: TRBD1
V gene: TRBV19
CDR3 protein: CASSIQGAGTGELFF
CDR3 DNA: TGTGCCAGTAGTATACAGGGGGCGGGGACCGGGGAGCTGTTTTTT

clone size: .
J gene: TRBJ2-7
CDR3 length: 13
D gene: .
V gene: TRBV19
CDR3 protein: CASSLNSDFEQYF
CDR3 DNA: TGTGCCAGTAGCCTAAATTCCGACTTCGAGCAGTACTTC

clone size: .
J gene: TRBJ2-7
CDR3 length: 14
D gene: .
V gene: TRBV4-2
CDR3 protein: CASSREGGFYEQYF
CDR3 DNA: TGTGCCAGCAGCCGCGAAGGAGGATTTTACGAGCAGTACTTC

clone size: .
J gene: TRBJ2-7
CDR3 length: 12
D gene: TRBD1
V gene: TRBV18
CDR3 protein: CASSPTGDEQYF
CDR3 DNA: TGTGCCAGCTCACCGACAGGGGACGAGCAGTACTTC

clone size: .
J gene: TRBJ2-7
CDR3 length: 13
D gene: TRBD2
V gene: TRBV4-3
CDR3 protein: CASSQDRGDEQYF
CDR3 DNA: TGCGCCAGCAGCCAAGATCGGGGGGACGAGCAGTACTTC

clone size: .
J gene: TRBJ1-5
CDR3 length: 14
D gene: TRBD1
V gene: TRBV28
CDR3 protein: CASSSTGGGQPQHF
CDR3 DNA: TGTGCCAGCAGTTCGACAGGGGGCGGTCAGCCCCAGCATTTT

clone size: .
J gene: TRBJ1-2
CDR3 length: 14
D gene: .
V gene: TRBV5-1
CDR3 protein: CASSLDGNNYGYTF
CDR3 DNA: TGCGCCAGCAGCTTGGACGGGAACAACTATGGCTACACCTTC

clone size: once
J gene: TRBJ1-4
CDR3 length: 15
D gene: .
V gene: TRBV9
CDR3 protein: CASSSTGTLGEKLFF
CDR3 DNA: TGTGCCAGCAGCTCAACGGGGACACTCGGTGAAAAACTGTTTTTT

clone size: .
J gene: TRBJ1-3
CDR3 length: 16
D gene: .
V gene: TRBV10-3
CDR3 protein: CAISDLGASSGNTIYF
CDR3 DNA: TGTGCCATCAGTGATCTGGGGGCCAGCTCTGGAAACACCATATATTTT

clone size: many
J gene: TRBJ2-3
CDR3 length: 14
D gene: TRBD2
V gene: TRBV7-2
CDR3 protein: CASSLRTSRDTQYF
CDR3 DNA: TGTGCCAGCAGCTTAAGGACTAGCAGAGATACGCAGTATTTT